The T cell receptor beta chain described here comes from a study of T cells in Graves' hyperthyroidism and ophthalmopathy. General observations from the study: Ophthalmopathy and stable hyperthyroidism were separated by a 13 V-J model.

This clonotype was seen at least ten times. Its cognate antigen is unknown. Stable Graves' hyperthyroidism denoted no ophthalmopathy progression over 18 months. CDR1 and CDR2 from the germline V gene are SGDLS and YYNGEE. The CDR3 sequence is 16 residues long. Trimming cost V 0 bases and J 0 bases, with 7 bases left between them. From RNA transcripts, TCR beta CDR3 regions were amplified. Primed by the HTBI set, a first-round RT-PCR was run on the TCR CDR3. MiXCR was run by TCRdb on the multiplex PCR reads, yielding one entry per CDR3 protein. The sample lists approximately 500,000 distinct CDR3 sequences, 40% to 55% occurring once.

This TCR came from a woman under 30 with Graves' hyperthyroidism. The specimen sequenced was peripheral blood or thyroid tissue (not recorded which). This rearrangement joins TRBV9 to TRBJ2-6; D remains ambiguous. The CDR3 DNA is TGTGCCAGCAGCGTAGCCCCCATCTCTGGGGCCAACGTCCTGACTTTC. Amino acids: CASSVAPISGANVLTF.